This TCR beta chain was obtained from a study of T cell responses to AZD1222 COVID-19 vaccine. Method: immunoSEQ multiplex PCR; TCRdb's copy keeps in-frame clones and lacks some. This table holds about 97,000 clones, 70% to 90% found once. Trimming removed 1 base from V and 4 bases from J; junction bases left unmatched: 9. CDR1 and CDR2 (germline): SGHDT, YYEEEE. The CDR3 is 16 residues long. This clonotype was sampled from an adult in good health. The chain uses TRBV5-6 and TRBJ2-3, with 7 bases that match TRBD2. The source material was peripheral blood, sampled on day 0 of AZD1222 vaccination. CDR3: CASSLSQRGRSDTQYF. The CDR3 region has the DNA TGTGCCAGCAGCTTGTCTCAGCGGGGTCGGTCAGATACGCAGTATTTT. Complete variable domain (other parts from reference TRBV5-6 and TRBJ2-3): DAGVTQSPTHLIKTRGQQVTLRCSPKSGHDTVSWYQQALGQGPQFIFQYYEEEERQRGNFPDRFSGHQFPNYSSELNVNALLLGDSALYLCASSLSQRGRSDTQYFGPGTRLTVL.